This entry features one T cell receptor (beta chain) sequence. This sample is drawn from a study of blood T cell repertoires in COVID-19. Study-wide background: The analysed material was cDNA or gDNA that came from T cells, B-cell-depleted T cells, or PBMCs.

Clones were sequenced by immunoSEQ multiplex PCR, and TCRdb holds only the in-frame ones, with some missing. The sample includes fewer than 200,000 clones, roughly 79% of them seen just once. After removal of 5 bases from V and 5 bases from J, the junction contained 11 bases not matched to a gene. The germline CDR1 and CDR2 sequences are MDHEN and SYDVKM. The CDR3 contains 15 residues. Sequenced input: peripheral blood. This TCR derives from a woman aged 65 to 85 with acute or convalescent COVID-19. V is TRBV28 and J is TRBJ1-2, with 7 bases aligning to TRBD1. CDR3 in amino acids: CASSTPGTDKYGYTF. DNA for the CDR3: TGTGCCAGCAGTACCCCCGGGACAGACAAGTATGGCTACACCTTC.